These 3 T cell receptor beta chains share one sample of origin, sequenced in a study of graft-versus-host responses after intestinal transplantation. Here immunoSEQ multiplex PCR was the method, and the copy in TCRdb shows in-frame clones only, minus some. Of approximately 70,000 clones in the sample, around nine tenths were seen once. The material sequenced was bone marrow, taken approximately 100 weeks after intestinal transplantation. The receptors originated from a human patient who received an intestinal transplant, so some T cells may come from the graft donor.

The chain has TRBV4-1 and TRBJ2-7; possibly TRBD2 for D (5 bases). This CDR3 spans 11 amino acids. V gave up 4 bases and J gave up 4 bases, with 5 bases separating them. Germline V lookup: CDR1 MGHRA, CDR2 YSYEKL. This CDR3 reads CASSRGYEQYF. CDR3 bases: TGCGCCAGCAGCCGAGGGTACGAGCAGTACTTC.

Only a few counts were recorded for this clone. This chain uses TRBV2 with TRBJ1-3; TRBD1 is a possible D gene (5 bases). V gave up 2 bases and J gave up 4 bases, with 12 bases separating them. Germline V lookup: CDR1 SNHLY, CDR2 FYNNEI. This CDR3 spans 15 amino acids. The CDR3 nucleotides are TGTGCCAGCAGTGAAACAATAACAGGAGGAAACACCATATATTTT. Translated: CASSETITGGNTIYF.

CDR3 residues: CASRHFAGDTGELFF. In nucleotides, the CDR3 is TGTGCCAGCAGACACTTCGCGGGGGACACCGGGGAGCTGTTTTTT. This chain uses TRBV6-6 with TRBJ2-2, with 7 bases matching TRBD2. V dropped 6 bases and J dropped 3; count of bases not matched to a gene: 7. Per the germline V gene, CDR1 is MNHNY and CDR2 is SVGAGI (reference sequence). The CDR3 is 15 residues long.